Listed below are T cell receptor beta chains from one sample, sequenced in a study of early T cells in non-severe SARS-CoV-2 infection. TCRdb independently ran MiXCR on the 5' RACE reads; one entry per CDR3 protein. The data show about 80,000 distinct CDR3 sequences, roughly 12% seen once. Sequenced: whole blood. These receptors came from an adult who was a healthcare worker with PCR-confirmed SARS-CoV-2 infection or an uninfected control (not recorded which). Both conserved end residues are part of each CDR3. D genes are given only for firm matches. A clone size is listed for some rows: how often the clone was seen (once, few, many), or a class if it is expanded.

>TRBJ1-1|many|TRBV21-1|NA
CASNPHNREAGNTEAFF
TGTGCCAGCAATCCCCACAACAGGGAGGCTGGGAACACTGAAGCTTTCTTT
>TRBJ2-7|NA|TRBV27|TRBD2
CASSLGAGGPPAYEQYF
TGTGCCAGCAGTTTAGGAGCGGGGGGCCCACCAGCCTACGAGCAGTACTTC
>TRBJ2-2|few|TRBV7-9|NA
CAGALFTNTGELFF
TGTGCCGGCGCTCTCTTTACGAACACCGGGGAGCTGTTTTTT
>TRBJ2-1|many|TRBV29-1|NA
CSVQYRREQFF
TGCAGCGTCCAATACCGACGGGAGCAGTTCTTC
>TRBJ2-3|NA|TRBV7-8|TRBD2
CASSPRLAGDTDTQYF
TGTGCCAGCAGCCCCCGACTAGCGGGGGATACAGATACGCAGTATTTT
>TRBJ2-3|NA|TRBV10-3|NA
CASQKGLRPGDTQYF
TGTGCCTCCCAAAAGGGACTTCGCCCGGGTGATACGCAGTATTTT
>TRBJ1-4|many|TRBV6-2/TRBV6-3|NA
CASHASDPFEKLFF
TGTGCCAGCCATGCGTCTGACCCCTTCGAAAAACTGTTTTTT
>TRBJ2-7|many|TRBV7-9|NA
CASSQGGNGQYF
TGTGCCAGCAGCCAAGGAGGAAATGGGCAGTACTTC
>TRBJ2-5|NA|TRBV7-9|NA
CASSSPKAPRTQYF
TGTGCCAGCAGCTCCCCTAAGGCCCCGCGGACCCAGTACTTC
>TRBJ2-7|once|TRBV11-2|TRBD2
CASSLDRLAGVNDEQYF
TGTGCCAGCAGCTTAGATCGACTAGCGGGAGTAAACGACGAGCAGTACTTC